Listed here are 8 T cell receptor beta chains from one sample, sequenced in a study of PD-L1 blockade in urothelial cancer (TCRdb year 2017). Libraries were prepared through the immunoSEQ multiplex PCR assay. Drawn from immuneACCESS, this table holds only the in-frame rearrangements with V and J called that TCRdb kept. Clones are partly lost; checked studies trace under half to an unresolved V gene and leave the rest unexplained. The table for this sample lists approximately 50,000 clones; around 84% of them were counted only once. The ten largest clones capture roughly 1.3% of the sample. Reading the label with the study, this specimen's time point is: pretreatment peripheral blood. Material: PBMCs, obtained around atezolizumab (anti-PD-L1) treatment. The receptors stem from a man aged 50 to 59 with urothelial cancer.

The V and J genes are TRBV18 and TRBJ2-5; TRBD1 aligns across 9 bases. Germline V gives CDR1 KGHSH, CDR2 LQKENI. The CDR3 is 15 amino acids. V shed 1 base and J 1 base; nucleotides not matched to a gene: 1. The CDR3 nucleotides read TGTGCCAGCTCACCACGGGGACAGGGCCAAGAGACCCAGTACTTC. Its protein product is CASSPRGQGQETQYF.

This sequence joins TRBV7-9 and TRBJ2-5; 7 bases are a match to TRBD1. CDR1 is SEHNR, CDR2 FQNEAQ, per germline (reference sequence). This CDR3 is 14 amino acids long. V trimming: 5 bases; J trimming: 1 base; junction bases outside the gene matches: 4. CDR3 DNA sequence: TGTGCCAGCAGCCTCGACAGGGTCCAAGAGACCCAGTACTTC. It yields the protein CASSLDRVQETQYF.

Sample share makes this clone medium-sized (0.01 to 0.1%). V and J are TRBV11-2 and TRBJ2-7; 7 bases are shared with TRBD2. V dropped 0 bases and J dropped 3; count of bases not matched to a gene: 5. The CDR3 totals 15 residues. Germline assignment: CDR1 SGHAT and CDR2 FQNNGV. The CDR3 region has the DNA TGTGCCAGCAGCTTAGATCTAGCGGAACACTACGAGCAGTACTTC. It specifies CASSLDLAEHYEQYF. The full variable domain, rest sourced from reference TRBV11-2 and TRBJ2-7, is EAGVAQSPRYKIIEKRQSVAFWCNPISGHATLYWYQQILGQGPKLLIQFQNNGVVDDSQLPKDRFSAERLKGVDSTLKIQPAKLEDSAVYLCASSLDLAEHYEQYFGPGTRLTVT.

The gene calls are TRBV6-1 and TRBJ2-1, with D perhaps TRBD1 (6 bases). V was cut by 6 bases and J by 9 bases, with 12 bases left in between. The CDR3 totals 12 residues. Germline CDR1 is MNHNS and CDR2 is SASEGT. CDR3 nucleotide sequence: TGTGCCAGCAGCGAGCGAGGGGGTGAGCAGTTCTTC. It is translated as CASSERGGEQFF.

The J gene is TRBJ2-2, the V gene TRBV19; the match to TRBD1 covers 7 bases. With V trimmed by 5 bases and J by 6 bases, 6 bases remained unmatched. There are 14 residues in the CDR3. Germline CDR1 reads LNHDA; CDR2 reads SQIVND (reference sequence). CDR3 in amino acids: CASSLDRVPGELFF. The DNA of the CDR3 is TGTGCCAGTAGTCTCGACAGGGTTCCCGGGGAGCTGTTTTTT.

For this clone: Distinct nucleotide sequences in the sample also encode this CDR3. CDR3 region: CASSQELGGLGETQYF. DNA of the CDR3: TGTGCCAGCAGCCAAGAATTGGGGGGTCTAGGAGAGACCCAGTACTTC. This chain uses TRBV14 with TRBJ2-5; D perhaps matches TRBD2 (6 bases). Trimming left V 0 bases short and J 4 bases short, with 15 bases between. The CDR3 length is 16 residues. Germline CDR1 is SGHDN and CDR2 is FVKESK.

The gene calls are TRBV28 and TRBJ2-7, with 12 bases matching TRBD2. CDR3 size: 14 residues. Germline V gene data show CDR1 as MDHEN and CDR2 as SYDVKM. V shed 5 bases, J shed 4 bases, and the junction held 3 bases outside the gene matches. CDR3 nucleotide sequence: TGTGCCAGCAGTCCCCTAGCGGGGGGGTACGAGCAGTACTTC. Its translation: CASSPLAGGYEQYF.

The genes are TRBV9 and TRBJ2-3, with 9 bases identical to TRBD1. Germline CDR1 and CDR2: SGDLS and YYNGEE. CDR3 length: 16 amino acids. V shed 1 base and J 6 bases; nucleotides not matched to a gene: 9. The CDR3 loop is CASSVRQHGTGDTQYF. DNA of the CDR3: TGTGCCAGCAGCGTACGCCAGCACGGGACAGGGGATACGCAGTATTTT.